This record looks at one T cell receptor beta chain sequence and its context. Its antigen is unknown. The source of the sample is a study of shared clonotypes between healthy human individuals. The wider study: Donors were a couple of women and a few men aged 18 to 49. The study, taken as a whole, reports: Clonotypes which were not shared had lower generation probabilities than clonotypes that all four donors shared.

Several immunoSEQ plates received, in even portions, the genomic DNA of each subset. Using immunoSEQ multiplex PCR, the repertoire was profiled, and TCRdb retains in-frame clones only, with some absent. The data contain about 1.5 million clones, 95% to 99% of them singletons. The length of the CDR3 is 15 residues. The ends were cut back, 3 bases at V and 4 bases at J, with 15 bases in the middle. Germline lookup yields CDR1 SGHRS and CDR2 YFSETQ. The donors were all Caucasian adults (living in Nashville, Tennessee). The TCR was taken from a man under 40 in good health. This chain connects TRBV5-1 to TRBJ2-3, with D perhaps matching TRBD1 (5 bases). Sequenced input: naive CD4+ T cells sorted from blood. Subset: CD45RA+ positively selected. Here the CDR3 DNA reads TGCGCCAGCAGCTCGCCACCAGGGAACCCAGATACGCAGTATTTT. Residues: CASSSPPGNPDTQYF.